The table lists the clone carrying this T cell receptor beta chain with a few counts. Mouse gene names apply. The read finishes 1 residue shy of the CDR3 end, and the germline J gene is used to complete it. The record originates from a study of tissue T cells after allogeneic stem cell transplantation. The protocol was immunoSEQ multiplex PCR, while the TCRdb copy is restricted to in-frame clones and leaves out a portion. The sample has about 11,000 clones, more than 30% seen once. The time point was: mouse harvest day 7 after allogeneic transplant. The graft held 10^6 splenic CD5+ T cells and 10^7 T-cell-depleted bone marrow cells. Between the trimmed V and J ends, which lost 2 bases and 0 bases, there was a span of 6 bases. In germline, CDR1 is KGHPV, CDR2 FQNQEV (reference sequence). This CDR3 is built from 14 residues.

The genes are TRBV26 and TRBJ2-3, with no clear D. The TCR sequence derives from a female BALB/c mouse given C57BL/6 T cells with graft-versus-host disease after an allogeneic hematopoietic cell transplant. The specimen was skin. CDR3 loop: CASSLDTSAETLYF. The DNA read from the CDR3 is TGTGCCAGCAGTCTGGACACTAGTGCAGAAACGCTGTAT.